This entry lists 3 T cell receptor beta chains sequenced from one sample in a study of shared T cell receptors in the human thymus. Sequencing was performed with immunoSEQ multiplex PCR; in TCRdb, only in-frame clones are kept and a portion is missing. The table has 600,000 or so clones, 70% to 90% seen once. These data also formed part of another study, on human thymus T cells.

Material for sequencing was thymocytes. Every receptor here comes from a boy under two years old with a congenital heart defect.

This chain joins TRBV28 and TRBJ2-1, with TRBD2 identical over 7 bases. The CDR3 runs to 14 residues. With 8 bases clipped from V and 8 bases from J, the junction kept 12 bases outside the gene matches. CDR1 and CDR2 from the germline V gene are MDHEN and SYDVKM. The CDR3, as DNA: TGTGCCAGCTCCCCAGCGGCGGGAGTCCATGAGCAGTTCTTC. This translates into CASSPAAGVHEQFF.

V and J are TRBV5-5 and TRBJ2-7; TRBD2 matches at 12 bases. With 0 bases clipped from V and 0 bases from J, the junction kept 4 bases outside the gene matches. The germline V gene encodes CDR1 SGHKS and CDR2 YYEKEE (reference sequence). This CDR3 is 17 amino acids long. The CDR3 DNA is TGTGCCAGCAGCTTGGTAGTACTAGCGGGGGGCTCCTACGAGCAGTACTTC. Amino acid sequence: CASSLVVLAGGSYEQYF.

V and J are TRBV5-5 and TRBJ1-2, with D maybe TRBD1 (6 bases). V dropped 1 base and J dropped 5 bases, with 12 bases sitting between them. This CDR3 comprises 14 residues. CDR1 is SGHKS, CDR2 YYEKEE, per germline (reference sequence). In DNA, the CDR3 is TGTGCCAGCAGCTTGAAGGGGGAAGGGTATGGCTACACCTTC. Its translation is CASSLKGEGYGYTF.